This T cell receptor beta chain came from a study of Ad26.COV2.S vaccination and SARS-CoV-2 variants. To note about this clone: What it binds is unknown.

The assay was immunoSEQ multiplex PCR, and TCRdb's table has in-frame clones only and misses some. Of roughly 300,000 clones in the sample, 75% to 90% were seen once. This CDR3 is built from 13 residues. Per germline, CDR1 SGHVS and CDR2 FQNEAQ. Trimming cost V 1 base and J 6 bases, with 10 bases left between them. General study findings and limits: Substantial response breadth was reportedly seen for spike-specific CD8+ and CD4+ T cells after vaccination.

Sample treatment: 19 received Ad26.COV2.S at low or high dose, single or two shots; roughly five received placebo; per-sample allocation not given. Sampling took place 63 days after the first vaccine or placebo injection. This chain joins TRBV7-8 and TRBJ2-7; D remains ambiguous. The sample consisted of peripheral blood, taken in a trial of Ad26.COV2.S vaccine versus placebo. The origin of this receptor is a person between 18 and 65 years old who received the Ad26.COV2.S COVID-19 vaccine or a placebo. The CDR3 nucleotides read TGTGCCAGCAGCTTAGGACAAAGCAGCGAGCAGTACTTC. This codes for CASSLGQSSEQYF.